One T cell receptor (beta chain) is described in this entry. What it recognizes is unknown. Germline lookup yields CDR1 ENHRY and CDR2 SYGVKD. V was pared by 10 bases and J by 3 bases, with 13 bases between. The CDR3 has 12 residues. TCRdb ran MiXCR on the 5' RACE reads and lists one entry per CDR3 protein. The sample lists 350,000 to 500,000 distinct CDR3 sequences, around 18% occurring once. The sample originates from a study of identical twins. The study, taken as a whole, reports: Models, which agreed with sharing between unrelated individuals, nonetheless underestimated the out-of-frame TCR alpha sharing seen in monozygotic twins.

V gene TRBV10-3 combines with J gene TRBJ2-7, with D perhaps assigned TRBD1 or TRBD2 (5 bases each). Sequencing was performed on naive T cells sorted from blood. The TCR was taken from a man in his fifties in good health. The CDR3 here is CATGIQGYEQYF. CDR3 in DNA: TGTGCCACCGGGATCCAGGGCTACGAGCAGTACTTC.